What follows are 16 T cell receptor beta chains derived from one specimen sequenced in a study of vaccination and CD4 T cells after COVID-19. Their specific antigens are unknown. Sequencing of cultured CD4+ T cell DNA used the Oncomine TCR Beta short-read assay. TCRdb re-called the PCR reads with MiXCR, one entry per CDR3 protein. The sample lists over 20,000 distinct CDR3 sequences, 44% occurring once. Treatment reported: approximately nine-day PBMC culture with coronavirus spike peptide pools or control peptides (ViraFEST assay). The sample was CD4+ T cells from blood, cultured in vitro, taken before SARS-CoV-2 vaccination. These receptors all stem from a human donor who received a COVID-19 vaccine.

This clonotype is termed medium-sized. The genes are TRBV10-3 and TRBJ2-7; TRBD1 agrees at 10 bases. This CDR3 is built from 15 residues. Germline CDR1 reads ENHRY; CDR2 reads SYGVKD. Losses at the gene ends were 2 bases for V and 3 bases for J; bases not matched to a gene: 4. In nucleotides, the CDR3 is TGTGCCATCAGTGAGACGGACAGGGGGAACTACGAGCAGTACTTC. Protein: CAISETDRGNYEQYF.

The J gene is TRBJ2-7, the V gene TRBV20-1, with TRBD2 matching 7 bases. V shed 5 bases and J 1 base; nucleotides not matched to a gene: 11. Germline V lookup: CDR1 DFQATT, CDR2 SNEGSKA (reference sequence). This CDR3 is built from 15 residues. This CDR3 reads CSAWDDRLASYEQYF. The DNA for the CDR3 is TGCAGTGCTTGGGACGACCGACTAGCATCCTACGAGCAGTACTTC.

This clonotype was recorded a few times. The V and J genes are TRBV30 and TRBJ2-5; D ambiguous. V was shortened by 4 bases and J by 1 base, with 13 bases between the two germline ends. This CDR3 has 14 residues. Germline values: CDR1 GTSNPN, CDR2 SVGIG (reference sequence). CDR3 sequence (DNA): TGTGCCTGGACCGCTAGAGGACCCCAAGAGACCCAGTACTTC. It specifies CAWTARGPQETQYF. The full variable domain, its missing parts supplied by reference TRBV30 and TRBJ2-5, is SQTIHQWPATLVQPVGSPLSLECTVEGTSNPNLYWYRQAAGRGLQLLFYSVGIGQISSEVPQNLSASRPQDRQFILSSKKLLLSDSGFYLCAWTARGPQETQYFGPGTRLLVL.

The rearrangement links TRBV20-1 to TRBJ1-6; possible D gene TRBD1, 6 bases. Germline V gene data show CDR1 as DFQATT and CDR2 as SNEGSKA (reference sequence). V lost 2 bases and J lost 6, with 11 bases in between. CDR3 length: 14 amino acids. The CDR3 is CSARYTRGNSPLHF. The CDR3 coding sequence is TGCAGTGCTAGATACACCAGGGGTAATTCACCCCTCCACTTT.

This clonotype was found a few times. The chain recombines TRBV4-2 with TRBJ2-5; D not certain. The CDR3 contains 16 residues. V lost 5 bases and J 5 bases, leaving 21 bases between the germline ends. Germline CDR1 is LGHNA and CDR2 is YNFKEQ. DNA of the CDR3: TGTGCCAGCAGCAGGGAACCGGGCTCCGGAGCGGAGACCCAGTACTTC. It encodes CASSREPGSGAETQYF.

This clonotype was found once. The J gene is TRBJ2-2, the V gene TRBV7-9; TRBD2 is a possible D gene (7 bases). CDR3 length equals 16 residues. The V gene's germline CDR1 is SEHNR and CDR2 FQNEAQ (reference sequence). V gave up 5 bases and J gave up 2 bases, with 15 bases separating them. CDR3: CASSPRGGVNTGELFF. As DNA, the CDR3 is TGTGCCAGCAGCCCAAGGGGGGGTGTAAACACCGGGGAGCTGTTTTTT.

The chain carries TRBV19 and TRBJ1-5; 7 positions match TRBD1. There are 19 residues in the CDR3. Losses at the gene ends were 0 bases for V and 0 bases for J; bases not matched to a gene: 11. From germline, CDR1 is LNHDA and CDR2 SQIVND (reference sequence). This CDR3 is CASSIDLGRGQYSNQPQHF. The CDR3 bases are TGTGCCAGTAGTATAGATCTAGGTCGGGGACAGTATAGCAATCAGCCCCAGCATTTT.

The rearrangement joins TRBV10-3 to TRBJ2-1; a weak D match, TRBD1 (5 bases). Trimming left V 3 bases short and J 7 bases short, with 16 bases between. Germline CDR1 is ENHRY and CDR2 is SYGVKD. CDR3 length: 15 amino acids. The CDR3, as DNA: TGTGCCATCAGTGATGGCAGACAGTACAGGAATGAGCAGTTCTTC. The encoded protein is CAISDGRQYRNEQFF.

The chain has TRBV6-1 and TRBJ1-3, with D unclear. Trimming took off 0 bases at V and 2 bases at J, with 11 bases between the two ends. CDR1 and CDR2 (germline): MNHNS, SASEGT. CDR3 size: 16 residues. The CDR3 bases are TGTGCCAGCAGTGAAGCCTTCAGGCGTGCTGGAAACACCATATATTTT. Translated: CASSEAFRRAGNTIYF.

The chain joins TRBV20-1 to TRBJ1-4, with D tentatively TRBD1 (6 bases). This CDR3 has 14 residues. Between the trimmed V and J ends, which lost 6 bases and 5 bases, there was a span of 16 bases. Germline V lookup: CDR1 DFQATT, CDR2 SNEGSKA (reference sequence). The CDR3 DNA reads TGCAGTGCAAAGCTCACAGGGCTCAATGAAAAACTGTTTTTT. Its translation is CSAKLTGLNEKLFF.

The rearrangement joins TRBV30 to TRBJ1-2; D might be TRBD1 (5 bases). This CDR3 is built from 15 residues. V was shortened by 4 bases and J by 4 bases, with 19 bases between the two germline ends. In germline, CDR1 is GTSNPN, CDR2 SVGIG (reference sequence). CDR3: CAWTLLRDSGYGYTF. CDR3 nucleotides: TGTGCCTGGACTTTACTCCGGGACTCAGGCTATGGCTACACCTTC.

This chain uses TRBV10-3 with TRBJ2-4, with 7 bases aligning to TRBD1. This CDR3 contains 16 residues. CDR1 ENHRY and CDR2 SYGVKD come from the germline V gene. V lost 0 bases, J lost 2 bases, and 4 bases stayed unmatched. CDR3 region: CAISESIGGPKNIQYF. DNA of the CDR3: TGTGCCATCAGTGAGTCGATAGGGGGCCCCAAAAACATTCAGTACTTC.

CDR3 sequence: CASGTGRTGNTIYF. CDR3 coding DNA: TGTGCCAGCGGGACAGGGAGAACTGGAAACACCATATATTTT. The chain combines TRBV6-1 with TRBJ1-3, with 9 bases that match TRBD1. Germline CDR1 MNHNS, CDR2 SASEGT. The ends lost 8 bases at V and 2 bases at J; junction bases unmatched: 4. The CDR3 is 14 amino acids.

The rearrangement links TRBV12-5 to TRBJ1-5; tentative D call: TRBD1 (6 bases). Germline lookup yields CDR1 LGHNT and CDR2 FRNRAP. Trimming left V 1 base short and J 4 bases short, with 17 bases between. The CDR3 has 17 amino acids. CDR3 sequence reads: CASGLGVYGGDNQPQHF. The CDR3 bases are TGTGCTAGTGGTTTGGGTGTTTATGGGGGCGATAATCAGCCCCAGCATTTT. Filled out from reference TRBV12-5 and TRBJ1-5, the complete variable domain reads DARVTQTPRHKVTEMGQEVTMRCQPILGHNTVFWYRQTMMQGLELLAYFRNRAPLDDSGMPKDRFSAEMPDATLATLKIQPSEPRDSAVYFCASGLGVYGGDNQPQHFGDGTRLSIL.

The CDR3 nucleotides read TGCAGTGCAGGACTAGCCGATAGCTCCTACAATGAGCAGTTCTTC. Protein: CSAGLADSSYNEQFF. The V call is TRBV20-1, the J call TRBJ2-1; 8 nucleotides match TRBD2. J was trimmed by 0 bases and V by 6 bases; bases with no gene match: 7. The CDR3 sequence is 15 residues long. Germline CDR1 is DFQATT and CDR2 is SNEGSKA (reference sequence).

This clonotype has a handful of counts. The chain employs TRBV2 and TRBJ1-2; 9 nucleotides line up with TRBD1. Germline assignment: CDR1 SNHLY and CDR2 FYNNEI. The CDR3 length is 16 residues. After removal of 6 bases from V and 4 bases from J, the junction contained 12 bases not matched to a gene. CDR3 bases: TGTGCCAGCAGGTTCCTTACAGGGGGCAATTCCTATGGCTACACCTTC. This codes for CASRFLTGGNSYGYTF.